These 13 T cell receptor beta chains were sequenced from one sample in a study of cytomegalovirus exposure and HLA in healthy donors. Vbeta (60) and Jbeta (13) primers were used in the PCR. The assay was immunoSEQ multiplex PCR, and TCRdb's table has in-frame clones only and misses some. This sample carries about 110,000 clones, approximately 82% of them seen once, and the ten largest clones take 2% to 3%. Sequenced sample: PBMCs. Every receptor here comes from a man aged 40-50 years in good health and CMV-seronegative.

The V call is TRBV5-4, the J call TRBJ1-3, with D hard to call. CDR3 length: 14 amino acids. Germline V gene sequence: CDR1 SGHNT, CDR2 YYREEE (reference sequence). Between the trimmed V and J ends, which lost 2 bases and 4 bases, there was a span of 10 bases. The CDR3 DNA is TGTGCCAGCAGCTTTGGCCAGTCCGGAAACACCATATATTTT. This encodes CASSFGQSGNTIYF.

V gene TRBV5-6 combines with J gene TRBJ2-5; TRBD1 might be the D (6 bases). From germline, CDR1 is SGHDT and CDR2 YYEEEE. The CDR3 spans 15 residues. Between the trimmed V and J ends, which lost 0 bases and 0 bases, there was a span of 9 bases. The CDR3 DNA reads as TGTGCCAGCAGCTTGGATCAGGGGTACCAAGAGACCCAGTACTTC. Its protein product is CASSLDQGYQETQYF.

The rearrangement links TRBV6-5 to TRBJ2-7, with 8 bases fitting TRBD1. V lost 5 bases and J lost 4; bases outside the gene matches: 4. The length of the CDR3 is 13 residues. Per the germline V gene, CDR1 is MNHEY and CDR2 is SVGAGI. CDR3 sequence: CASSRTGKYEQYF. The CDR3 DNA reads TGTGCCAGCAGTCGGACAGGGAAATACGAGCAGTACTTC.

This chain joins TRBV27 and TRBJ1-4; D ambiguous. Germline CDR1 MNHEY, CDR2 SMNVEV (reference sequence). Trimming cost V 3 bases and J 7 bases, with 18 bases left between them. This CDR3 comprises 16 residues. CDR3 loop: CASSLDLRGSTEKLFF. The CDR3 nucleotides read TGTGCCAGCAGTTTGGATCTCCGAGGCAGCACTGAAAAACTGTTTTTT.

This chain joins TRBV5-4 and TRBJ1-2; 9 bases are a match to TRBD1. CDR1 and CDR2 from the germline V gene are SGHNT and YYREEE (reference sequence). The J segment lost 3 bases and the V segment lost 3 bases, leaving 9 bases of the junction unmatched. The CDR3 contains 16 residues. DNA of the CDR3: TGTGCCAGCAGCTGGTCAACCGGGACAGGGTACTATGGCTACACCTTC. As protein: CASSWSTGTGYYGYTF.

Comment on this clone: Other DNA sequences in the same sample also yield this CDR3. This chain uses TRBV5-1 with TRBJ1-2; 8 nucleotides line up with TRBD1. The CDR3 extends over 13 amino acids. Germline V gene data show CDR1 as SGHRS and CDR2 as YFSETQ. V lost 0 bases and J lost 6; bases outside the gene matches: 1. The CDR3 is CASSLATGDGYTF. As DNA, the CDR3 is TGCGCCAGCAGCTTGGCGACAGGGGATGGCTACACCTTC.

The rearrangement joins TRBV5-1 to TRBJ1-4, with 7 bases aligning to TRBD1. This CDR3 has 15 amino acids. Germline CDR1 is SGHRS and CDR2 is YFSETQ. The trim removed 0 bases at V and 7 bases at J, leaving 6 bases unmatched. Written as DNA, the CDR3 is TGCGCCAGCAGCTTGGTAGGCAGGGGGAGTGAAAAACTGTTTTTT. This codes for CASSLVGRGSEKLFF. The variable domain in full, completed from reference TRBV5-1 and TRBJ1-4, reads KAGVTQTPRYLIKTRGQQVTLSCSPISGHRSVSWYQQTPGQGLQFLFEYFSETQRNKGNFPGRFSGRQFSNSRSEMNVSTLELGDSALYLCASSLVGRGSEKLFFGSGTQLSVL.

This chain joins TRBV29-1 and TRBJ1-4; D is perhaps TRBD1 (5 bases). Germline CDR1 reads SQVTM; CDR2 reads ANQGSEA. The CDR3 has 14 residues. Trimming stripped 7 bases from V and 0 bases from J, with 12 bases between. CDR3 amino acids: CSATGGATNEKLFF. The CDR3 nucleotides read TGCAGCGCCACCGGGGGAGCAACTAATGAAAAACTGTTTTTT.

CDR3 loop: CASSQGTANTEAFF. DNA of the CDR3: TGCGCCAGCAGCCAGGGGACAGCGAACACTGAAGCTTTCTTT. The chain carries TRBV5-1 and TRBJ1-1; 7 bases map to TRBD1. The CDR3 consists of 14 residues. Germline V CDR1 and CDR2: SGHRS, YFSETQ. The V gene end was trimmed by 4 bases and the J gene end by 1 base; junction bases not matched to a gene: 4.

This clone was picked up one time. The chain is built from TRBV4-1 and TRBJ1-1; weak D call: TRBD1 (6 bases). Germline V gives CDR1 MGHRA, CDR2 YSYEKL. V lost 2 bases and J 11 bases, leaving 18 bases between the germline ends. The CDR3 spans 14 residues. The CDR3 reads CASSQTGSGRVAFF. The CDR3, as DNA: TGCGCCAGCAGCCAAACAGGGAGTGGCCGAGTGGCTTTCTTT.

V and J are TRBV29-1 and TRBJ2-7; 8 bases match TRBD1. The CDR3 is 11 amino acids. Germline lookup yields CDR1 SQVTM and CDR2 ANQGSEA. V was pared by 7 bases and J by 6 bases, with 5 bases of the junction left unmatched. In DNA, the CDR3 is TGCAGCGCAGGACAGGGAAGCGAGCAGTACTTC. Its protein is CSAGQGSEQYF.

This clone was seen a single time. V usage is TRBV2 and J usage is TRBJ1-2; D is ambiguous. The V end was cut by 6 bases, the J end by 6 bases, with 8 bases between. This CDR3 is 11 amino acids long. The germline V gene encodes CDR1 SNHLY and CDR2 FYNNEI. DNA for the CDR3: TGTGCCAGCAGGAGGGCTGATGGCTACACCTTC. As protein: CASRRADGYTF. The full variable domain, with the rest looked up from reference TRBV2 and TRBJ1-2, is EPEVTQTPSHQVTQMGQEVILRCVPISNHLYFYWYRQILGQKVEFLVSFYNNEISEKSEIFDDQFSVERPDGSNFTLKIRSTKLEDSAMYFCASRRADGYTFGSGTRLTVV.

This clone was counted a few times. The chain couples TRBV6-6 to TRBJ2-3; TRBD2 matches 13 bases. This CDR3 region has 15 residues. After removal of 5 bases from V and 6 bases from J, the junction contained 5 bases not matched to a gene. From germline, CDR1 is MNHNY and CDR2 SVGAGI (reference sequence). The chain's CDR3 is CASSETSGGPDTQYF. The CDR3 DNA is TGTGCCAGCAGTGAGACTAGCGGGGGGCCGGATACGCAGTATTTT.